Shown below are 8 T cell receptor beta chains from a single sample sequenced in a study of T cell responses to AZD1222 COVID-19 vaccine. TCRdb's copy holds only in-frame clones and misses some; the assay was immunoSEQ multiplex PCR. This table has about 150,000 clones, 85% to 95% appearing once. Here the sequenced sample was peripheral blood, taken 28 days after the second AZD1222 dose. The receptors derive from an adult who received the AZD1222 COVID-19 vaccine.

Concerning this clone: A junction end diverges from the germline sequence, so it may reflect a read error. This chain links TRBV7-7 with TRBJ2-2; TRBD2 aligns across 9 bases. Germline V lookup: CDR1 SSHAT, CDR2 FNYEAQ (reference sequence). The CDR3 is made up of 15 amino acids. The CDR3 sequence: CASSLRREGAGELFF. CDR3 bases: TGTGCTAGCAGCTTAAGGCGGGAGGGCGCCGGGGAGCTGTTTTTT.

The CDR3: CASSRNGTIYNEQFF. The CDR3 bases are TGTGCCAGCTCAAGAAACGGGACAATCTACAATGAGCAGTTCTTC. V usage is TRBV18 and J usage is TRBJ2-1, with a weak D call TRBD1 (6 bases). The CDR3 is made up of 15 amino acids. Germline CDR1 KGHSH, CDR2 LQKENI. V was cut by 5 bases and J by 3 bases, with 14 bases left in between.

There are a few counts of this clone. The genes are TRBV19 and TRBJ1-2, with D perhaps TRBD1 (6 bases). CDR1 is LNHDA, CDR2 SQIVND, per germline (reference sequence). Trimming left V 5 bases short and J 6 bases short, with 22 bases between. This CDR3 has 16 amino acids. CDR3 protein: CASSLPPRGGADGYTF. The CDR3 DNA follows: TGTGCCAGTAGTCTCCCCCCTAGGGGGGGCGCAGATGGCTACACCTTC. Using reference TRBV19 and TRBJ1-2 for the parts outside the CDR3, the full variable domain is DGGITQSPKYLFRKEGQNVTLSCEQNLNHDAMYWYRQDPGQGLRLIYYSQIVNDFQKGDIAEGYSVSREKKESFPLTVTSAQKNPTAFYLCASSLPPRGGADGYTFGSGTRLTVV.

J is TRBJ1-1 and V is TRBV6-5; a weak D match, TRBD1 (6 bases). The germline CDR1 and CDR2 sequences are MNHEY and SVGAGI. The CDR3 extends over 13 amino acids. V lost 0 bases and J lost 7, with 9 bases in between. The CDR3 loop is CASSYSQGLEAFF. For the CDR3, the DNA is TGTGCCAGCAGTTACTCACAGGGTCTTGAAGCTTTCTTT.

The CDR3 protein is CSVEDLGQGAETQYF. The CDR3 DNA reads as TGCAGCGTTGAAGATCTAGGACAGGGGGCTGAGACCCAGTACTTC. V and J are TRBV29-1 and TRBJ2-5, with 11 bases identical to TRBD1. CDR3 length: 15 residues. The germline CDR1 and CDR2 sequences are SQVTM and ANQGSEA. The V and J ends lost 0 bases and 5 bases, in that order; junction bases with no gene match: 5.

This sequence joins TRBV15 and TRBJ2-7; no reliable D call. The CDR3 extends over 15 amino acids. Per the germline V gene, CDR1 is LNHNV and CDR2 is YYDKDF (reference sequence). Trimming took off 0 bases at V and 0 bases at J, with 9 bases between the two ends. The DNA for the CDR3 is TGTGCCACCAGCAGAGATTGGTCTAGCTCCTACGAGCAGTACTTC. Translating gives CATSRDWSSSYEQYF.

V and J are TRBV3-1 (or the pseudogene TRBV3-2) and TRBJ2-6; 7 nucleotides agree with TRBD1. The trim removed 4 bases at V and 13 bases at J, leaving 19 bases unmatched. The CDR3 is 17 residues long. Per the germline V gene, CDR1 is LGHDT and CDR2 is YNNKEL (reference sequence). CDR3 region: CASSPQGSGKNSRVLTF. Here the CDR3 DNA reads TGTGCCAGCAGCCCACAGGGGTCTGGGAAGAATTCGCGGGTCCTGACTTTC.

CDR3 sequence: CATSDQDTEQFF. Here the CDR3 DNA reads TGTGCCACCAGTGATCAGGACACCGAGCAGTTCTTC. The chain uses TRBV24-1 and TRBJ2-1, with a tentative D call TRBD1 (5 bases). The CDR3 consists of 12 residues. V gave up 3 bases and J gave up 10 bases, with 9 bases separating them. The V gene's germline CDR1 is KGHDR and CDR2 SFDVKD.